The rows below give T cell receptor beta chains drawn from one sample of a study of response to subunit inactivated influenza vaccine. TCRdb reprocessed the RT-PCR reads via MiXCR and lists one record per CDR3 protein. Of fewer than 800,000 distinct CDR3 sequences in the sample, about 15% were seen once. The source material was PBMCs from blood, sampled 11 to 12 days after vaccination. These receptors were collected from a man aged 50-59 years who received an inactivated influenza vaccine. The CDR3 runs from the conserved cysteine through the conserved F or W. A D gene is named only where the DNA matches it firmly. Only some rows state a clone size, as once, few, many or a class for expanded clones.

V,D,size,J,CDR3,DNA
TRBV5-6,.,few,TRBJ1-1,CASSLQGMGTEAFF,TGTGCCAGCAGCTTACAGGGTATGGGAACTGAAGCTTTCTTT
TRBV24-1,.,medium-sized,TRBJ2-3,CATSDLTTSKQYF,TGTGCCACCAGTGATTTGACCACAAGCAAGCAGTATTTT
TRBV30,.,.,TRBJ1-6,CAWNEYINSPLHF,TGTGCCTGGAATGAGTATATTAATTCACCCCTCCACTTT
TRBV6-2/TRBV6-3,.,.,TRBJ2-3,CASSYSWGGRDTQYF,TGTGCCAGCAGTTACTCGTGGGGTGGGCGAGATACGCAGTATTTT
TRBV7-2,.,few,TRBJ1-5,CASSFLLSWRGQPQHF,TGTGCCAGCAGCTTCCTCTTGTCTTGGAGGGGTCAGCCCCAGCATTTT
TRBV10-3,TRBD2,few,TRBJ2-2,CAPGTLAGKNTGELFF,TGTGCCCCCGGTACACTAGCGGGCAAAAACACCGGGGAGCTGTTTTTT
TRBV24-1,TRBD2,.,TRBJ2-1,CATSDPGTSGSMNEQFF,TGTGCCACCAGTGACCCTGGGACTAGCGGGAGCATGAATGAGCAGTTCTTC
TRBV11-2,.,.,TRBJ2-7,CASSAALIPYEQYF,TGTGCCAGCAGCGCAGCTTTGATACCCTACGAGCAGTACTTC
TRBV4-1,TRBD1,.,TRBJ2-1,CASSQSPDREYNEQFF,TGCGCCAGCAGCCAGAGCCCCGACAGGGAATACAATGAGCAGTTCTTC
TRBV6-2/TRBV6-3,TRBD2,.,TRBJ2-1,CASSNGGLAGPPGSYNEQFF,TGTGCCAGCAGTAACGGGGGACTAGCGGGACCCCCTGGATCCTACAATGAGCAGTTCTTC
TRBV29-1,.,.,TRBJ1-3,CSVARASGNTIYF,TGCAGCGTTGCCAGAGCCTCTGGAAACACCATATATTTT
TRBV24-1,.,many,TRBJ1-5,CATSDNRGNQPQHF,TGTGCCACCAGTGACAATAGGGGCAATCAGCCCCAGCATTTT
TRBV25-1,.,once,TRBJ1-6,CASSEPGSNSRLHF,TGTGCCAGCAGTGAACCCGGGAGTAATTCACGCCTCCACTTT
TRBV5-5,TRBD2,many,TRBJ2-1,CASIHGASGQNEQFF,TGTGCCAGCATCCATGGGGCTAGCGGGCAAAATGAGCAGTTCTTC
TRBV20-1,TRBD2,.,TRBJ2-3,CSAMKREGRDTQYF,TGCAGTGCTATGAAGCGGGAGGGCCGCGATACGCAGTATTTT
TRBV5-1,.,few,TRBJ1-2,CASSLRGFDYGYTF,TGCGCCAGCAGCTTGAGGGGGTTCGACTATGGCTACACCTTC
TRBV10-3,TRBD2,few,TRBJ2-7,CAISINPGLAGAEQYF,TGTGCCATCAGCATCAATCCGGGACTAGCGGGAGCGGAGCAGTACTTC
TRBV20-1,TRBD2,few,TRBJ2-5,CSAFWGLAGETQYF,TGCAGTGCTTTTTGGGGACTAGCGGGAGAGACCCAGTACTTC
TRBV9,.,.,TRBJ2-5,CASSPKQTRETQYF,TGTGCCAGCAGCCCCAAACAAACAAGGGAGACCCAGTACTTC
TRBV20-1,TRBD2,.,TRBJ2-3,CSAPLAGSVDTQYF,TGCAGTGCTCCACTAGCGGGGAGTGTTGATACGCAGTATTTT
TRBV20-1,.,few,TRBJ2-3,CSASPQTLDTQYF,TGCAGTGCTAGTCCTCAGACACTCGATACGCAGTATTTT
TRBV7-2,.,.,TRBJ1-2,CASSFSTGAREGYTF,TGTGCCAGCAGCTTCTCCACCGGGGCCCGGGAAGGCTACACCTTC
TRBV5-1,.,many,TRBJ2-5,CASSLRLREETQYF,TGCGCCAGCAGCTTGAGGCTTCGAGAAGAGACCCAGTACTTC
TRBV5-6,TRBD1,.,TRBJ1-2,CASSTSGTGGAGGYGYTF,TGTGCCAGCAGCACCTCCGGGACAGGGGGCGCAGGCGGCTATGGCTACACCTTC
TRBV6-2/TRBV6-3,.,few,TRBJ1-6,CASSYSIARNNSPLHF,TGTGCCAGCAGTTACTCGATTGCACGGAATAATTCACCCCTCCACTTT
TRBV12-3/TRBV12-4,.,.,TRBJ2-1,CTSSLRGVHYNEQFF,TGTACCAGCAGTCTCAGGGGGGTTCACTACAATGAGCAGTTCTTC
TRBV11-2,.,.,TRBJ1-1,CASSSGVAEAFF,TGTGCCAGCAGCTCAGGGGTAGCTGAAGCTTTCTTT
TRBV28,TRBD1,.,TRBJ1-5,CASSFYPGQGDQPQHF,TGTGCCAGCAGTTTTTATCCCGGACAGGGGGATCAGCCCCAGCATTTT
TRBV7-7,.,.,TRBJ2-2,CASSPGSSRGTGELFF,TGTGCCAGCAGCCCCGGCTCGTCGAGGGGCACCGGGGAGCTGTTTTTT
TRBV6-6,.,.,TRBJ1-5,CASSSGAPRPQHF,TGTGCCAGCAGTTCGGGGGCTCCTCGACCCCAGCATTTT
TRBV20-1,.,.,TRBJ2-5,CSATDTAQETQYF,TGCAGTGCTACCGACACCGCACAAGAGACCCAGTACTTC
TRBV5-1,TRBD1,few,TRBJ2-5,CASSWGTGVRETQYF,TGCGCCAGCAGCTGGGGGACAGGGGTCCGTGAGACCCAGTACTTC
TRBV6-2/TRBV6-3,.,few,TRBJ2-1,CASSSPLGRSSYNEQFF,TGTGCCAGCAGTTCCCCCCTCGGGCGGAGCTCCTACAATGAGCAGTTCTTC
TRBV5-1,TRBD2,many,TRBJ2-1,CASSSSGSPLEQFF,TGCGCCAGCAGCTCTAGCGGGAGTCCTCTTGAGCAGTTCTTC
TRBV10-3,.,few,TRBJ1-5,CAIRETGVNQPQHF,TGTGCCATCAGAGAGACAGGTGTCAATCAGCCCCAGCATTTT
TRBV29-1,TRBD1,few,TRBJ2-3,CSVAAGTGATDTQYF,TGCAGCGTTGCCGCCGGGACAGGGGCCACAGATACGCAGTATTTT
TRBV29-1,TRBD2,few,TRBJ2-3,CSVGLTSGADTQYF,TGCAGCGTCGGATTGACTAGCGGAGCAGATACGCAGTATTTT
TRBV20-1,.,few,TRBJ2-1,CSARGGETYNEQFF,TGCAGTGCTAGGGGGGGCGAGACCTACAATGAGCAGTTCTTC
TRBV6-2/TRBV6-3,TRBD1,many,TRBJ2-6,CASIPRDRGHVANVLTF,TGTGCCAGCATACCCCGGGACAGGGGGCATGTGGCCAACGTCCTGACTTTC
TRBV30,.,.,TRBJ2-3,CACATGSADTQYF,TGTGCCTGTGCCACGGGGAGCGCAGATACGCAGTATTTT
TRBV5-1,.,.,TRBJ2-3,CASSLAVSNTQYF,TGCGCCAGCAGCTTGGCGGTATCTAATACGCAGTATTTT
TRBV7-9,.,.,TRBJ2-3,CASSPGLTTDTQYF,TGTGCCAGCAGCCCAGGACTGACAACAGATACGCAGTATTTT
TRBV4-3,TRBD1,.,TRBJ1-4,CASSLLYAGQTSGGEKLFF,TGCGCCAGCAGCCTCCTTTACGCGGGACAGACCTCTGGAGGAGAAAAACTGTTTTTT
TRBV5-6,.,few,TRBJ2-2,CASSYWTLLAGELFF,TGTGCCAGCAGCTATTGGACACTCCTAGCCGGGGAGCTGTTTTTT
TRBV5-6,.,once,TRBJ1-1,CASSLQGRYTEAFF,TGTGCCAGCAGCTTGCAGGGGCGTTACACTGAAGCTTTCTTT
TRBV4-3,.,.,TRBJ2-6,CASSPSGQANVLTF,TGCGCCAGCAGCCCTTCCGGACAGGCCAACGTCCTGACTTTC